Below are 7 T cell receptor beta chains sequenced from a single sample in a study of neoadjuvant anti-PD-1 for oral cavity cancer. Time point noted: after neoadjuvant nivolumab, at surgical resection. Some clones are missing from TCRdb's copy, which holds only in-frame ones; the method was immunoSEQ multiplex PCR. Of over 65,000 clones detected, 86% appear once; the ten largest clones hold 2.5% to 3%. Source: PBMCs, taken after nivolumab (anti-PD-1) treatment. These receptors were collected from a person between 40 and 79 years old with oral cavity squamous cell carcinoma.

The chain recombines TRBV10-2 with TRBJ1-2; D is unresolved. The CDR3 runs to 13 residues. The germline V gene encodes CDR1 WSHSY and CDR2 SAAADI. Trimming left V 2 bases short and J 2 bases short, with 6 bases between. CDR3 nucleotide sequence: TGCGCCAGCAGTGAGGACCGCAACTATGGCTACACCTTC. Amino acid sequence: CASSEDRNYGYTF.

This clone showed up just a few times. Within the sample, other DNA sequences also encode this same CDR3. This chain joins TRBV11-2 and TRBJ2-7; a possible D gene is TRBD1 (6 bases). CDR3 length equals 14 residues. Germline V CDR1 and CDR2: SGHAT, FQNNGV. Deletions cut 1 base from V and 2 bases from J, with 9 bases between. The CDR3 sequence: CASSLGTGTYEQYF. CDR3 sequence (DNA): TGTGCCAGCAGCTTAGGAACAGGGACCTACGAGCAGTACTTC.

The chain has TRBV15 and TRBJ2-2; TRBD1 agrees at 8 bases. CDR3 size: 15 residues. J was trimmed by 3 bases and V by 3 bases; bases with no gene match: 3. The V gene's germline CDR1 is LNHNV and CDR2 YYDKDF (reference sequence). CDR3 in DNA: TGTGCCACCAGCAGTAGACAGGGGTACACCGGGGAGCTGTTTTTT. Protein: CATSSRQGYTGELFF.

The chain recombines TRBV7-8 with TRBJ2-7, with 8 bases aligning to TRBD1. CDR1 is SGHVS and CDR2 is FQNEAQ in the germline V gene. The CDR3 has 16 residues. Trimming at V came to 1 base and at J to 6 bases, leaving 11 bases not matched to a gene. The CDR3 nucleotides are TGTGCCAGCAGCTTAGTCGAGGGGACAGGATTTTTCGAGCAGTACTTC. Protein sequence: CASSLVEGTGFFEQYF.

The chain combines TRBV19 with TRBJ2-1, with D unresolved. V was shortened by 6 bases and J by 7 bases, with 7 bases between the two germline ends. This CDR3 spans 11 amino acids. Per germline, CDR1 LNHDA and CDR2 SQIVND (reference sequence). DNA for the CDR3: TGTGCCAGTAGGGTGGAAAATGAGCAGTTCTTC. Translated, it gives CASRVENEQFF.

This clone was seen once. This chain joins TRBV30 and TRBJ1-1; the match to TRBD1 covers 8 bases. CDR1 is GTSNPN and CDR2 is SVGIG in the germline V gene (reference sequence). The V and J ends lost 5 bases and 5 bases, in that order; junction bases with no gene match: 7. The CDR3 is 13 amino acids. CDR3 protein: CAWRGQGWTEAFF. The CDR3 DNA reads TGTGCCTGGCGAGGACAGGGTTGGACTGAAGCTTTCTTT.

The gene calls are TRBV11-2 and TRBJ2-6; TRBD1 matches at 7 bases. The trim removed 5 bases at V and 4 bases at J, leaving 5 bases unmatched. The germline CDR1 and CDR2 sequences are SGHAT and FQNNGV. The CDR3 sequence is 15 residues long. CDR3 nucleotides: TGTGCCAGCAGCATTACAGGGGCCGGGGCCAACGTCCTGACTTTC. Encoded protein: CASSITGAGANVLTF.